This TCR beta chain was sequenced in a study of neurological immune-mediated disorders. Study conclusions and caveats: The absence of shared CDR3 amino acid sequences among expanded clones across subjects suggests private repertoires in all groups. A possible signature appeared as one related-CDR3 cluster, in which phylogenetic grouping placed the repertoires of 18 of 34 multiple sclerosis patients.

Germline CDR1 reads SGHRS; CDR2 reads YFSETQ. This CDR3 has 14 residues. Every sequencing run produced over 200 million TCR-beta sequences that came from 15-18 subjects. TCRdb passed the 5' RACE reads through MiXCR, listing each CDR3 protein once. The table has tens of thousands of distinct CDR3 sequences, roughly 2.7% seen once. This clonotype came up many times. Its specificity is unknown. One end of the junction fails to match germline, which may point to a read error. The sample was PBMCs. The chain has TRBV5-1 and TRBJ1-4, with TRBD1 as a possible D gene (6 bases). The TCR comes from a woman aged 45-65 years with multiple sclerosis. CDR3 sequence reads: CTSSLAGAHEKLFF. The CDR3 DNA sequence: TGCACCAGCAGCTTGGCGGGGGCCCATGAAAAACTGTTTTTT.